The 25 T cell receptor beta chains below were found in one sample sequenced in a study of T cell responses to AZD1222 COVID-19 vaccine. Assay used: immunoSEQ multiplex PCR; TCRdb lists only in-frame clones, some missing. Among around 100,000 clones listed, over 70% were seen once. The source was peripheral blood, collected on day 0 of AZD1222 vaccination. Source of these receptors: an adult in good health.

The chain is built from TRBV5-1 and TRBJ1-5, with 7 bases fitting TRBD1. V shed 0 bases and J 4 bases; nucleotides not matched to a gene: 4. This CDR3 spans 15 amino acids. Germline CDR1 and CDR2: SGHRS and YFSETQ. The CDR3 bases are TGCGCCAGCAGCTTGGCTGGGACAGAAAATCAGCCCCAGCATTTT. This sequence encodes CASSLAGTENQPQHF.

The CDR3 is CSVPLNTEAFF. DNA of the CDR3: TGCAGTGTTCCATTAAACACTGAAGCTTTCTTT. V is TRBV20-1 and J is TRBJ1-1, with D uncertain. The CDR3 is 11 residues long. Germline loops: CDR1 DFQATT, CDR2 SNEGSKA (reference sequence). The V end lost 7 bases, the J end lost 2 bases, and 8 bases lay between the germline ends.

This clone was seen a single time. The rearrangement links TRBV24-1 to TRBJ2-2; D is uncertain. Deletions cut 4 bases from V and 4 bases from J, with 6 bases between. Germline loops: CDR1 KGHDR, CDR2 SFDVKD. The CDR3 totals 13 residues. CDR3 nucleotides: TGTGCCACCAGTGACCGACCCACCGGGGAGCTGTTTTTT. It codes for CATSDRPTGELFF.

CDR3 sequence reads: CATGEDGSYEQYF. The CDR3 bases are TGTGCCACCGGCGAGGACGGGTCCTACGAGCAGTACTTC. The chain employs TRBV24-1 and TRBJ2-7; no firm D call. Germline V lookup: CDR1 KGHDR, CDR2 SFDVKD. The CDR3 is 13 amino acids. V was clipped by 9 bases and J by 1 base, with 12 bases between them.

The chain has TRBV27 and TRBJ1-6; unclear D gene. The germline CDR1 and CDR2 sequences are MNHEY and SMNVEV (reference sequence). Trimming cost V 0 bases and J 6 bases, with 6 bases left between them. The length of the CDR3 is 14 residues. The CDR3 region has the DNA TGTGCCAGCAGTTTATCCAGGCTTAATTCACCCCTCCACTTT. This translates into CASSLSRLNSPLHF.

This clone occurred once. The rearrangement uses TRBV27 and TRBJ2-7; a weak D match, TRBD2 (5 bases). CDR1 and CDR2 (germline): MNHEY, SMNVEV (reference sequence). V was cut by 3 bases and J by 2 bases, with 8 bases left in between. The CDR3 is 13 residues long. The CDR3 is CASSFRETYEQYF. DNA for the CDR3: TGTGCCAGCAGTTTTAGGGAGACCTACGAGCAGTACTTC.

This clone has just one count. V is TRBV5-1 and J is TRBJ2-3; 11 nucleotides agree with TRBD2. CDR1 and CDR2 (germline): SGHRS, YFSETQ. The J segment lost 0 bases and the V segment lost 4 bases, leaving 10 bases of the junction unmatched. CDR3 length equals 18 residues. Here the CDR3 DNA reads TGCGCCAGCAGCCCCCCTTTAGCGGGAGGGAGTAGCACAGATACGCAGTATTTT. The encoded protein is CASSPPLAGGSSTDTQYF.

The V and J genes are TRBV9 and TRBJ2-5; TRBD1 might be the D (5 bases). This CDR3 has 14 amino acids. V was shortened by 3 bases and J by 0 bases, with 9 bases between the two germline ends. Germline V CDR1 and CDR2: SGDLS, YYNGEE. CDR3 DNA: TGTGCCAGCAGCGCTACAGGAAACCAAGAGACCCAGTACTTC. Its protein product is CASSATGNQETQYF.

The chain has TRBV6-5 and TRBJ2-1; tentatively, D is TRBD1 or TRBD2 (6 bases each). V shed 7 bases and J shed 2 bases, with 9 bases lying between them. The CDR3 is made up of 13 amino acids. Germline lookup yields CDR1 MNHEY and CDR2 SVGAGI. CDR3 in DNA: TGTGCCAGCACTCGGGGGCCCTACAATGAGCAGTTCTTC. Translating it yields CASTRGPYNEQFF.

The CDR3 coding sequence is TGTGCCAGCAGCCAGGGCTTGGGATATGGCTACACCTTC. As protein: CASSQGLGYGYTF. This rearrangement joins TRBV14 to TRBJ1-2, with D unresolved. Germline CDR1 and CDR2: SGHDN and FVKESK. V lost 3 bases and J lost 5, with 10 bases in between. The CDR3 runs 13 residues. The full variable domain, rest sourced from reference TRBV14 and TRBJ1-2, is EAGVTQFPSHSVIEKGQTVTLRCDPISGHDNLYWYRRVMGKEIKFLLHFVKESKQDESGMPNNRFLAERTGGTYSTLKVQPAELEDSGVYFCASSQGLGYGYTFGSGTRLTVV.

For this clone: Other DNA sequences in the same sample also yield this CDR3. The CDR3 loop reads CASSIGAGPTDTQYF. The CDR3 DNA reads TGTGCCAGTAGTATAGGGGCGGGGCCCACAGATACGCAGTATTTT. The rearrangement links TRBV19 to TRBJ2-3, with TRBD2 as a possible D gene (6 bases). Germline lookup yields CDR1 LNHDA and CDR2 SQIVND (reference sequence). Trimming left V 1 base short and J 2 bases short, with 10 bases between. This CDR3 has 15 residues.

The table lists this clone with a few counts. V usage is TRBV9 and J usage is TRBJ2-2; 10 bases align to TRBD2. CDR3 size: 16 residues. The germline gives CDR1 SGDLS, CDR2 YYNGEE. The junction had 5 bases not matched to a gene; V was cut back by 1 base and J by 5 bases. The CDR3 is CASSVQASGGTGELFF. The CDR3 bases are TGTGCCAGCAGCGTACAGGCTAGCGGGGGAACCGGGGAGCTGTTTTTT.

The V call is TRBV27, the J call TRBJ1-5; tentative D call: TRBD1 (5 bases). The CDR3 loop spans 15 amino acids. Deletions cut 6 bases from V and 0 bases from J, with 12 bases between. Germline V CDR1 and CDR2: MNHEY, SMNVEV (reference sequence). This CDR3 reads CASSSDSYSNQPQHF. The CDR3 DNA is TGTGCCAGCAGCTCAGACAGCTATAGCAATCAGCCCCAGCATTTT.

This clone was recorded once. The chain carries TRBV9 and TRBJ2-1; possible D gene TRBD2, 5 bases. In germline, CDR1 is SGDLS, CDR2 YYNGEE. This CDR3 spans 13 amino acids. The V end lost 6 bases, the J end lost 9 bases, and 16 bases lay between the germline ends. CDR3 amino acids: CASTPGVLGEQFF. In nucleotides, the CDR3 is TGTGCCAGCACCCCCGGGGTTTTGGGTGAGCAGTTCTTC.

The gene calls are TRBV25-1 and TRBJ2-1; TRBD2 is a possible D gene (6 bases). Germline CDR1 is MGHDK and CDR2 is SYGVNS. This CDR3 is 14 amino acids long. Trimming left V 5 bases short and J 7 bases short, with 15 bases between. CDR3 nucleotide sequence: TGTGCCAGCAGTCCGGAGGGCCTCTGGAATGAGCAGTTCTTC. As protein: CASSPEGLWNEQFF.

This chain connects TRBV5-1 to TRBJ1-2; D not certain. This CDR3 region has 13 residues. Trimming took 4 bases from V and 8 from J, leaving 15 bases between them. Germline V gene sequence: CDR1 SGHRS, CDR2 YFSETQ. The CDR3 here is CASSEGNSNGYTF. CDR3 DNA sequence: TGCGCCAGCAGCGAGGGAAATTCAAACGGCTACACCTTC.

The chain links TRBV28 to TRBJ1-1; D may be TRBD1 (6 bases). The CDR3 loop spans 15 amino acids. Germline values: CDR1 MDHEN, CDR2 SYDVKM. V was trimmed by 4 bases and J by 7 bases, leaving 19 bases between them. Here the CDR3 DNA reads TGTGCCAGCAGTTCTACAACACAGGGTGGCGGTGAAGCTTTCTTT. It yields the protein CASSSTTQGGGEAFF.

This clone appeared once. The chain recombines TRBV7-2 with TRBJ1-1; weak D call: TRBD1 (6 bases). The CDR3 sequence is 13 residues long. Germline CDR1 is SGHTA and CDR2 is FQGNSA. Trimming pared 5 bases from V and 1 base from J, leaving 8 bases between. CDR3 sequence: CASSRGQNTEAFF. The CDR3 DNA follows: TGTGCCAGCAGCAGGGGACAGAACACTGAAGCTTTCTTT.

The chain links TRBV27 to TRBJ2-5; no firm D call. The germline V gene has CDR1 MNHEY and CDR2 SMNVEV (reference sequence). The V end lost 6 bases, the J end lost 2 bases, and 13 bases lay between the germline ends. CDR3 length: 14 amino acids. The CDR3 here is CASSLRWSQETQYF. CDR3 coding DNA: TGTGCCAGCAGCTTGAGGTGGTCTCAAGAGACCCAGTACTTC.

CDR3 protein: CSAKTADRGEKTEAFF. The CDR3 DNA follows: TGCAGCGCCAAGACCGCCGACAGGGGTGAGAAGACTGAAGCTTTCTTT. This sequence joins TRBV29-1 and TRBJ1-1, with 8 bases that match TRBD1. Looked up from germline, CDR1 is SQVTM and CDR2 is ANQGSEA. There are 16 residues in the CDR3. V dropped 7 bases and J dropped 5; count of bases not matched to a gene: 18.

The rearrangement links TRBV11-2 to TRBJ2-5, with TRBD2 matching 7 bases. After removal of 3 bases from V and 1 base from J, the junction contained 5 bases not matched to a gene. Per the germline V gene, CDR1 is SGHAT and CDR2 is FQNNGV. The CDR3 consists of 15 residues. CDR3: CASSFRGRAQETQYF. CDR3 DNA: TGTGCCAGCAGCTTCCGCGGGAGAGCCCAAGAGACCCAGTACTTC.

CDR3 loop: CASSIGPSGLTEQYF. CDR3 in DNA: TGTGCCAGTAGTATAGGCCCTAGTGGATTGACCGAGCAGTACTTC. The chain recombines TRBV19 with TRBJ2-7, with D unclear. CDR1 and CDR2 from the germline V gene are LNHDA and SQIVND (reference sequence). CDR3 length equals 15 residues. Trimming cost V 1 base and J 6 bases, with 16 bases left between them.

This rearrangement joins TRBV3-1 (or the pseudogene TRBV3-2) to TRBJ2-5, with D possibly matching TRBD1 (6 bases). The CDR3 consists of 14 residues. The germline V and J ends were trimmed by 1 base and 8 bases, with 14 bases remaining between them. Germline CDR1 LGHDT, CDR2 YNNKEL (reference sequence). CDR3 amino acids: CASSQVLQGSTQYF. The CDR3 nucleotides are TGTGCCAGCAGCCAAGTTTTGCAGGGGAGTACCCAGTACTTC.

The chain couples TRBV19 to TRBJ1-1, with a possible D match to TRBD1 (5 bases). CDR1 is LNHDA and CDR2 is SQIVND in the germline V gene (reference sequence). This CDR3 has 14 amino acids. Trimming pared 7 bases from V and 6 bases from J, leaving 18 bases between. The CDR3 DNA sequence: TGTGCCAGTAATAGGGTAGGGGTTTTGGCTGAAGCTTTCTTT. Protein sequence: CASNRVGVLAEAFF.

The chain couples TRBV7-8 to TRBJ2-7; D tentatively reads TRBD1 or TRBD2 (5 bases each). Germline V gene lookup returns CDR1 SGHVS and CDR2 FQNEAQ. The CDR3 consists of 14 residues. Trimming left V 1 base short and J 6 bases short, with 13 bases between. DNA for the CDR3: TGTGCCAGCAGCTTAGTGGGGGTGGACATCGAGCAGTACTTC. Protein sequence: CASSLVGVDIEQYF.